The source of this TCR beta chain is a study of cytomegalovirus exposure and HLA in healthy donors. Study-level information: Early released data had tens of millions of unique TCRs, all coming from HLA-typed donors. When 398 donors were genotyped, about 80% of them were found to fall in the Caucasian-associated ancestry cluster.

Primers: 60 Vbeta forward and 13 Jbeta reverse. Some clones are missing from TCRdb's copy, which holds only in-frame ones; the method was immunoSEQ multiplex PCR. The sample has some 150,000 clones, approximately 80% seen once. The CDR3 runs 14 residues. Germline lookup yields CDR1 GTSNPN and CDR2 SVGIG (reference sequence). V was pared by 1 base and J by 2 bases, with 9 bases between. Study results and caveats: Later on, analysis showed that most CMV-associated TCR beta chains appeared to be HLA-restricted.

About this clone itself: Its antigen remains unknown.

Sequenced material: PBMCs. The sequence was obtained from a man aged 50 or older in good health and CMV-seronegative. The V gene is TRBV30, the J gene TRBJ1-5; weak D call: TRBD1 (5 bases). The CDR3 reads CAWSGGGGNQPQHF. In DNA form, the CDR3 reads TGTGCCTGGAGTGGGGGGGGAGGCAATCAGCCCCAGCATTTT.